This T cell receptor (beta chain) was sequenced during a study of metastatic and nonmetastatic thyroid tumors. TCRdb called clones again from the PCR reads with MiXCR. The sample records roughly 75,000 clones, approximately 12% being singletons. In germline, CDR1 is LGHDT, CDR2 YNNKEL (reference sequence). CDR3 length: 16 residues. The V gene lost 4 bases and the J gene lost 5 bases, with 18 bases spanning the gap. This clone has at least ten counts. Each patient went into thyroid surgery without having received any treatment. The receptor's source is a female donor with papillary thyroid cancer or a benign thyroid nodule (not recorded which). Some clones in this sample may be carry-over from other donors' samples. This chain connects TRBV3-1 to TRBJ2-1, with D possibly TRBD2 on 5 matching bases. The sample comprised tumor tissue. DNA of the CDR3: TGTGCCAGCAGCCGAACCTACAGCGGTAAACACAATGAGCAGTTCTTC. It is translated as CASSRTYSGKHNEQFF.